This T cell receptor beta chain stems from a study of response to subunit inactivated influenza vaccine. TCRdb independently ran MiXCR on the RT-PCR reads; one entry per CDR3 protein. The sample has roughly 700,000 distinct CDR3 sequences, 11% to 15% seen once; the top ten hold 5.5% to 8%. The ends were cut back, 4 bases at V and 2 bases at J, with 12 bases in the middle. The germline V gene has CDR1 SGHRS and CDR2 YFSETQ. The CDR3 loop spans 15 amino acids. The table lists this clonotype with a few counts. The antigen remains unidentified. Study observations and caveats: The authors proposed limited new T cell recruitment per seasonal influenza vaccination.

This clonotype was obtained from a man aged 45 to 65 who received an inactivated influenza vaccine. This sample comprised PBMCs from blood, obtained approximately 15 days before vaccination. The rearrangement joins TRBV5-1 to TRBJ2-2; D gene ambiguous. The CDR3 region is CASSPTFSNTGELFF. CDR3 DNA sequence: TGCGCCAGCAGCCCCACTTTCTCCAACACCGGGGAGCTGTTTTTT.